The 3 T cell receptor beta chains below come from one sample, sequenced in a study of blood T cell repertoires in COVID-19. Some clones are missing from TCRdb's copy, which holds only in-frame ones; the method was immunoSEQ multiplex PCR. The repertoire holds 60,000 or so clones, with 89% as singletons. Material: peripheral blood. The receptors derive from a man between 60 and 70 years old with acute or convalescent COVID-19.

This rearrangement joins TRBV18 to TRBJ1-1; D possibly corresponds to TRBD1 (6 bases). The CDR3 runs to 16 residues. Germline CDR1 KGHSH, CDR2 LQKENI. V was shortened by 1 base and J by 1 base, with 13 bases between the two germline ends. The CDR3 here is CASSPLMGAGNTEAFF. CDR3 coding DNA: TGTGCCAGCTCACCACTCATGGGGGCGGGGAACACTGAAGCTTTCTTT.

A word on this clone: The sample carries other DNA sequences with the same CDR3. The chain is built from TRBV6-1 and TRBJ1-1, with D uncertain. Germline CDR1 MNHNS, CDR2 SASEGT. Trimming took off 2 bases at V and 1 base at J, with 5 bases between the two ends. The CDR3 length is 13 residues. CDR3 sequence (DNA): TGTGCCAGCAGTGAAAGAGGGAACACTGAAGCTTTCTTT. Protein: CASSERGNTEAFF.

The chain joins TRBV27 to TRBJ1-4, with 8 positions matching TRBD1. J was trimmed by 10 bases and V by 3 bases; bases with no gene match: 13. CDR3 length: 16 residues. Looked up from germline, CDR1 is MNHEY and CDR2 is SMNVEV (reference sequence). In DNA, the CDR3 is TGTGCCAGCAGTTTTTGGGGTGCCAGGGGGCGGCGAAAACTGTTTTTT. This translates into CASSFWGARGRRKLFF.